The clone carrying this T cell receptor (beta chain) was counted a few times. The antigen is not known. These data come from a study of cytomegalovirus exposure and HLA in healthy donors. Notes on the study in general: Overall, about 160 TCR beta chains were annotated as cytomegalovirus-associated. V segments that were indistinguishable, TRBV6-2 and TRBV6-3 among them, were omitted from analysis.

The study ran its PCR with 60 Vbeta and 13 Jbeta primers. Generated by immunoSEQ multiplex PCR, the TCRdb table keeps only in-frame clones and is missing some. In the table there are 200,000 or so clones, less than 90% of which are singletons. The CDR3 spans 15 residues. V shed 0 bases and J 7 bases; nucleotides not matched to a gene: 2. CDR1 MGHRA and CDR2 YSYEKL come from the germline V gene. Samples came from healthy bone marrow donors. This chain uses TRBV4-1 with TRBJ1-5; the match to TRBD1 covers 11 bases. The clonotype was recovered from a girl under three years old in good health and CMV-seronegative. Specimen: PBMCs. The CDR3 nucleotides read TGCGCCAGCAGCCAAGATCGGACAGGGGGCCAGCCCCAGCATTTT. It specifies CASSQDRTGGQPQHF.